The 14 T cell receptor beta chains below come from one sample, sequenced in a study of cytomegalovirus exposure and HLA in healthy donors. PCR primers comprised 60 Vbeta and 13 Jbeta primers. TCRdb's copy holds only in-frame clones and misses some; the assay was immunoSEQ multiplex PCR. Of 75,000 to 95,000 clones in the sample, approximately 80% were seen once. Sequenced: PBMCs. These receptors were collected from a human donor in good health.

This clone was seen only once. The chain combines TRBV7-8 with TRBJ1-1; tentatively, D is TRBD1 (6 bases). Trimming stripped 4 bases from V and 0 bases from J, with 12 bases between. Germline V gene data show CDR1 as SGHVS and CDR2 as FQNEAQ. This CDR3 contains 15 residues. The DNA for the CDR3 is TGTGCCAGCAGCTCTAACTCAGGGGTGAACACTGAAGCTTTCTTT. This sequence encodes CASSSNSGVNTEAFF.

To note about this clone: One end of the junction is discordant with germline, which a read error may explain. The rearrangement uses TRBV5-6 and TRBJ2-7; TRBD1 matches 9 bases. This CDR3 has 11 residues. Germline CDR1 SGHDT, CDR2 YYEEEE. CDR3 nucleotide sequence: TGTGCCAGCAGCTTGGGGGACAGGGCTCGCTTC. Translating it yields CASSLGDRARF.

The genes are TRBV2 and TRBJ2-1; D is perhaps TRBD2 (5 bases). The V gene lost 8 bases and the J gene lost 10 bases, with 15 bases spanning the gap. CDR1 is SNHLY, CDR2 FYNNEI, per germline. This CDR3 is 12 amino acids long. The CDR3 DNA sequence: TGTGCCAGCGGACGACGAGCGGAGGAGCAGTTCTTC. It codes for CASGRRAEEQFF. Using reference TRBV2 and TRBJ2-1 for the parts outside the CDR3, the full variable domain is EPEVTQTPSHQVTQMGQEVILRCVPISNHLYFYWYRQILGQKVEFLVSFYNNEISEKSEIFDDQFSVERPDGSNFTLKIRSTKLEDSAMYFCASGRRAEEQFFGPGTRLTVL.

The rearrangement links TRBV5-1 to TRBJ2-7, with D perhaps TRBD2 (6 bases). The V gene lost 3 bases and the J gene lost 3 bases, with 13 bases spanning the gap. CDR1 is SGHRS and CDR2 is YFSETQ in the germline V gene. The CDR3 extends over 14 amino acids. This CDR3 reads CASSWRDGYYEQYF. In DNA, the CDR3 is TGCGCCAGCAGCTGGCGGGACGGTTACTACGAGCAGTACTTC.

This clone appeared a few times. The DNA for the CDR3 is TGTGCCAGCAGCTTAGGCCAGACGAACACCGGGGAGCTGTTTTTT. Residues: CASSLGQTNTGELFF. This chain links TRBV11-3 with TRBJ2-2; no clear D gene. The CDR3 contains 15 residues. The germline V gene has CDR1 SGHNT and CDR2 YENEEA. The V end lost 1 base, the J end lost 0 bases, and 6 bases lay between the germline ends.

The V gene is TRBV19, the J gene TRBJ1-2, with D possibly TRBD1 on 6 matching bases. CDR1 and CDR2 from the germline V gene are LNHDA and SQIVND (reference sequence). Trimming cost V 8 bases and J 7 bases, with 20 bases left between them. The CDR3 loop spans 14 amino acids. CDR3 sequence: CASRSTGGARGYTF. The CDR3 region has the DNA TGTGCCAGTCGCTCCACCGGGGGGGCGCGTGGCTACACCTTC.

This chain connects TRBV5-1 to TRBJ1-6; 7 nucleotides match TRBD1. J lost 10 bases, V lost 0 bases, and 4 bases had no gene match. The CDR3 totals 14 residues. Looked up from germline, CDR1 is SGHRS and CDR2 is YFSETQ. The CDR3 bases are TGCGCCAGCAGCTTGGGTAACAGGGGATCACCCCTCCACTTT. Translating gives CASSLGNRGSPLHF.

V usage is TRBV25-1 and J usage is TRBJ2-2; D possibly corresponds to TRBD1 (5 bases). The CDR3 is made up of 14 amino acids. Germline V gene sequence: CDR1 MGHDK, CDR2 SYGVNS. V lost 8 bases, J lost 2 bases, and 12 bases lay in between. CDR3: CASLSQGNTGELFF. Here the CDR3 DNA reads TGTGCCAGCTTGTCGCAGGGCAACACCGGGGAGCTGTTTTTT.

The genes are TRBV7-8 and TRBJ2-4, with no clear D. This CDR3 is built from 18 residues. V lost 1 base and J lost 0, with 16 bases in between. Germline V gives CDR1 SGHVS, CDR2 FQNEAQ. Here the CDR3 DNA reads TGTGCCAGCAGCTTAGGCGGCGCTGCCCTCCGAGCCAAAAACATTCAGTACTTC. Protein sequence: CASSLGGAALRAKNIQYF.

This clone was seen more than once but under ten times. The CDR3 spells CASSENSNTDTQYF. The CDR3 nucleotides are TGTGCCAGCAGTGAAAACAGTAACACAGATACGCAGTATTTT. This sequence joins TRBV2 and TRBJ2-3; D ambiguous. Germline V gene data show CDR1 as SNHLY and CDR2 as FYNNEI. V lost 2 bases and J 2 bases, leaving 8 bases between the germline ends. This CDR3 comprises 14 residues.

This chain joins TRBV7-8 and TRBJ2-2, with 7 bases matching TRBD2. The CDR3 spans 14 residues. Trimming removed 5 bases from V and 4 bases from J; junction bases left unmatched: 4. Germline CDR1 and CDR2: SGHVS and FQNEAQ. The CDR3 region has the DNA TGTGCCAGCAGCACCCGGACTAGCACCGGGGAGCTGTTTTTT. Its protein product is CASSTRTSTGELFF. Combining the CDR3 with reference TRBV7-8 and TRBJ2-2 gives the whole variable domain GAGVSQSPRYKVAKRGQDVALRCDPISGHVSLFWYQQALGQGPEFLTYFQNEAQLDKSGLPSDRFFAERPEGSVSTLKIQRTQQEDSAVYLCASSTRTSTGELFFGEGSRLTVL.

A few counts support this clone. J is TRBJ1-3 and V is TRBV10-3; D remains ambiguous. Looked up from germline, CDR1 is ENHRY and CDR2 is SYGVKD. The ends were cut back, 2 bases at V and 0 bases at J, with 11 bases in the middle. The CDR3 consists of 16 residues. CDR3 DNA sequence: TGTGCCATCAGTGAGACTAGTCAGGTCTCTGGAAACACCATATATTTT. Residues: CAISETSQVSGNTIYF.

J is TRBJ2-3 and V is TRBV12-5; the match to TRBD2 covers 8 bases. The CDR3 loop spans 16 amino acids. V shed 0 bases and J 1 base; nucleotides not matched to a gene: 3. Looked up from germline, CDR1 is LGHNT and CDR2 is FRNRAP. In DNA, the CDR3 is TGTGCTAGTGGTTTGGTACGGGGGGGCGGCACAGATACGCAGTATTTT. It translates to CASGLVRGGGTDTQYF.

This clone was observed once. The chain links TRBV7-6 to TRBJ2-5; no reliable D call. The CDR3 has 12 amino acids. The V gene lost 3 bases and the J gene lost 4 bases, with 6 bases spanning the gap. Germline lookup yields CDR1 SGHVS and CDR2 FNYEAQ. DNA of the CDR3: TGTGCCAGCAGCTTGTCGTCAGAGACCCAGTACTTC. It translates to CASSLSSETQYF.